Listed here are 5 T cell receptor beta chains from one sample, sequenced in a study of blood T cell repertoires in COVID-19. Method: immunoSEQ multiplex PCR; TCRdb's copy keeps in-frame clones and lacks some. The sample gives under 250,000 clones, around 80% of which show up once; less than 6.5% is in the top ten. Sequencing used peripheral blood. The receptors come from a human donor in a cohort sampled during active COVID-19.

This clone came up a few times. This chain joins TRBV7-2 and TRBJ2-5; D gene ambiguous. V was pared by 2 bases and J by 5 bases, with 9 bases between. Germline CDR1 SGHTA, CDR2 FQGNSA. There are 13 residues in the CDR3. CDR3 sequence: CASSLYNLETQYF. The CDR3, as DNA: TGTGCCAGCAGCTTATATAATCTGGAGACCCAGTACTTC.

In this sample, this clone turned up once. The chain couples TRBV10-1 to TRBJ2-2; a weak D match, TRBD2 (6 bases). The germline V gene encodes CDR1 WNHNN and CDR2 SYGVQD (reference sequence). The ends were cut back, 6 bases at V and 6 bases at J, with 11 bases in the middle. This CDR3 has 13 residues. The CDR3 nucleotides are TGCGCCAGCAGCGGGAGTATCGCCGGGGAGCTGTTTTTT. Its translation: CASSGSIAGELFF.

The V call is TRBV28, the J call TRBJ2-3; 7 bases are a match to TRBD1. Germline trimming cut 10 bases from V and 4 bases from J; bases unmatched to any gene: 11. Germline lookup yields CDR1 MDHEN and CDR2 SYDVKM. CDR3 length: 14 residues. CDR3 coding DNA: TGTGCCACCACTGGCTACCAGGGGGCAGATACGCAGTATTTT. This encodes CATTGYQGADTQYF.

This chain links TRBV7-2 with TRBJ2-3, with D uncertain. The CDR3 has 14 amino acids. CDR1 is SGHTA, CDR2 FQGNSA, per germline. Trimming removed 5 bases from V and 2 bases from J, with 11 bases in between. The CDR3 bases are TGTGCCAGCAGCCAGGTCCAACCCACAGATACGCAGTATTTT. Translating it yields CASSQVQPTDTQYF.

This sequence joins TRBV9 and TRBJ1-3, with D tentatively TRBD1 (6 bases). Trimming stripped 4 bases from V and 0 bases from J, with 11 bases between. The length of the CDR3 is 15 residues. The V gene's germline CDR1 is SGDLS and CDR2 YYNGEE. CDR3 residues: CASSTDSSSGNTIYF. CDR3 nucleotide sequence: TGTGCCAGCAGCACGGACAGCAGCTCTGGAAACACCATATATTTT.